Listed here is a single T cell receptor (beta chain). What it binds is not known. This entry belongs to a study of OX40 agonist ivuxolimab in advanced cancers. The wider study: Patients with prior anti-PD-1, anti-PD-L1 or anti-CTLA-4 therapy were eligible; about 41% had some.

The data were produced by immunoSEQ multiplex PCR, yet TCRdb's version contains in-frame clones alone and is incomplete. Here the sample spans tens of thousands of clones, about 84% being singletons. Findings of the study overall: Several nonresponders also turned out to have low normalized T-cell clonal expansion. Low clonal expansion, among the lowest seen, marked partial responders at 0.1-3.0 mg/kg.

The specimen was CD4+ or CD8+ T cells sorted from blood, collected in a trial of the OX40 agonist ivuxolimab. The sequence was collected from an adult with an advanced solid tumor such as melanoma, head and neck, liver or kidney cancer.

CDR3 sequence reads: CASSFSAGTEAFF. The CDR3 nucleotides read TGTGCCAGCAGTTTTTCCGCCGGGACAGAAGCTTTCTTT. V is TRBV28 and J is TRBJ1-1; perhaps TRBD1 as D (6 bases). Trimming shortened V by 3 bases and J by 8 bases, and 13 bases separated the two germline ends. The CDR3 is 13 amino acids. Germline CDR1 reads MDHEN; CDR2 reads SYDVKM.